The present T cell receptor beta chain was sequenced within a study of T cells in Graves' hyperthyroidism and ophthalmopathy (dated by TCRdb to 2018 to 2020). Background for the entire study: Peripheral blood samples were taken at the time of initial diagnosis, prior to any treatment. Prospective prediction of ophthalmopathy was tested in an independent validation cohort of 18 to 20 hyperthyroidism patients and 17 patients who later progressed to ophthalmopathy. In addition, the study compared T-cell repertoires in thyroid tissue and in blood from five or six Graves' hyperthyroidism patients. TCR Vbeta CDR3 sequencing of some 140 peripheral blood samples (43 ophthalmopathy, about 74 hyperthyroidism and approximately 17 progressor patients) is reported in the paper. After sampling, hyperthyroidism patients received methimazole starting at 30 mg daily, and ophthalmopathy patients received high-dose intravenous methylprednisolone. The roughly 90 discovery patients were divided at random into training and test sets in a 7:3 ratio. To identify distinguishing TCR V-J signatures, a discovery cohort of about 95 patients was used, comprising some 43 with Graves' ophthalmopathy and around 60 with stable Graves' hyperthyroidism. The study at large found these results: Ophthalmopathy was separated from stable hyperthyroidism by a 13 V-J signature model, with approximately 86% sensitivity and roughly 81% specificity obtained in cross-validation and 80%/75% obtained in testing. In validation, the model predicted progression to ophthalmopathy with 60% to 71% sensitivity and approximately 74% specificity, a median of approximately 6.7 months before onset. No statistical method was used to set the sample size in advance, and investigators knew the group allocation. Most expanded thyroid clonotypes (frequency above 0.001) were also found in blood, which suggests that blood repertoires may mirror thyroid immune responses.

The TCR beta CDR3 regions were amplified from the RNA transcripts. The first round of RT-PCR for the TCR CDR3 was performed with the HTBI primer set and the Qiagen OneStep RT-PCR kit. Libraries were constructed in a second round of multiplex PCR, after which size selection and purification were carried out. The libraries were sequenced on an Illumina HiSeq2000 using paired-end 100 bp reads. The source study handled its data this way. SOAPnuke was used to process the raw data, removing reads that contained adapters or uncalled bases, had a mean Phred below 15, or lacked an exact match to the constant primer or identifier. COPE v1.2.5 was used to merge high-quality paired reads, and clonotypes were defined as unique nucleotide sequences. MiTCR v1.1 was used to align clonotypes to the IMGT TRBV, TRBD and TRBJ reference segments. Only V-J combinations with frequency above 0.0001, covering 99.2% of repertoires, were analysed. The TCS score was defined as F50 (clonal expansion) divided by E x V (chaos), with BLOSUM62-based TCRdist calculated between CDR3 peptides within each V-J. Welch's t-statistics and random forest reduced approximately 520 V-J features to fewer than 15, which were used in a naive Bayes classifier (R e1071). The raw public reads went through TCRdb reprocessing: fastp at Q25, MiXCR clone calling, in-frame beta chains kept. Duplicate CDR3 protein sequences are folded into a single record with the most common DNA and genes. The V and J calls follow TCRdb's processing rather than the paper's. Recorded for this sample are about 350,000 distinct CDR3 sequences; 15% to 20% of them occurred a single time. More than 30% of the sample is in the top ten clones.

The hyperthyroidism patients were between 18 and 65 years old and newly diagnosed, with a disease duration of less than 2 months. Patients with uncontrolled infections, other autoimmune diseases, pregnancy or lactation were excluded. Clinical symptoms, serum thyroxine and TRAb, thyroid ultrasound, and orbital computed tomography formed the basis for the diagnoses. Blood from progressor patients was collected at the time of first diagnosis with hyperthyroidism, before any ophthalmopathy symptoms had appeared. PBMCs were separated from over 9 ml of fresh peripheral blood using Ficoll-Paque density gradient centrifugation. Progressor patients were first diagnosed with Graves' hyperthyroidism and then developed ophthalmopathy during follow-up. Trizol reagent was used to extract total RNA, and RNA quality was then checked on an Agilent 2100 Bioanalyzer. This clonotype appeared many times. It has no known antigen specificity. No qualities accompany the bases; no much larger clone lies one base away.

At the junction V is shortened by 3 bases and J by 4 bases; bases outside the gene matches: 2. CDR1 and CDR2, looked up from the germline V gene (reference sequence), are GTSNPN and SVGIG. Taken from cysteine to phenylalanine, the CDR3 has 13 residues. CDR3 DNA is the only sequence kept; it has 39 bases, read in frame from the first base. Sequenced sample: blood. The clonotype originates from a woman between 25 and 40 years old with Graves' hyperthyroidism that later progressed to Graves' ophthalmopathy. Recombination joined TRBV30 with TRBJ2-3; a stretch of 9 junction bases matches TRBD1. The CDR3 loop reads CAWRRQGADTQYF. The sequenced DNA is TGTGCCTGGAGAAGACAGGGGGCAGATACGCAGTATTTT. With the rest looked up from the reference TRBV30 and TRBJ2-3 genes rather than sequenced, the full variable domain is SQTIHQWPATLVQPVGSPLSLECTVEGTSNPNLYWYRQAAGRGLQLLFYSVGIGQISSEVPQNLSASRPQDRQFILSSKKLLLSDSGFYLCAWRRQGADTQYFGPGTRLTVL.